These 25 T cell receptor beta chains were all obtained from the same sample, sequenced in a study of OX40 agonist ivuxolimab in advanced cancers. Here immunoSEQ multiplex PCR was the method, and the copy in TCRdb shows in-frame clones only, minus some. This table holds over 85,000 clones, 90% to 95% found once. The source material was CD4+ or CD8+ T cells sorted from blood, sampled in a trial of the OX40 agonist ivuxolimab. The receptors shown here come from an adult with an advanced solid tumor such as melanoma, head and neck, liver or kidney cancer.

This clone was seen once. The chain is built from TRBV30 and TRBJ2-1; 8 bases are a match to TRBD2. J lost 1 base, V lost 0 bases, and 2 bases had no gene match. In germline, CDR1 is GTSNPN, CDR2 SVGIG (reference sequence). This CDR3 is built from 15 residues. CDR3: CAWSVTSGSYNEQFF. Here the CDR3 DNA reads TGTGCCTGGAGTGTTACTAGCGGATCCTACAATGAGCAGTTCTTC.

The rearrangement uses TRBV7-9 and TRBJ1-5; no definite D call. Germline values: CDR1 SEHNR, CDR2 FQNEAQ (reference sequence). This CDR3 is 16 amino acids long. V dropped 5 bases and J dropped 0 bases, with 14 bases sitting between them. The CDR3 sequence is CASSPAGLDSNQPQHF. DNA of the CDR3: TGTGCCAGCAGCCCAGCCGGGCTTGATAGCAATCAGCCCCAGCATTTT. Complete variable domain (other parts from reference TRBV7-9 and TRBJ1-5): DTGVSQNPRHKITKRGQNVTFRCDPISEHNRLYWYRQTLGQGPEFLTYFQNEAQLEKSRLLSDRFSAERPKGSFSTLEIQRTEQGDSAMYLCASSPAGLDSNQPQHFGDGTRLSIL.

V is TRBV11-2 and J is TRBJ2-1; 9 nucleotides align to TRBD2. With 1 base clipped from V and 4 bases from J, the junction kept 2 bases outside the gene matches. This CDR3 is built from 15 residues. Germline CDR1 reads SGHAT; CDR2 reads FQNNGV. DNA of the CDR3: TGTGCCAGCAGCTTAGGGCTAGCGGGGTACAATGAGCAGTTCTTC. As protein: CASSLGLAGYNEQFF.

This rearrangement joins TRBV5-8 to TRBJ1-5, with D maybe TRBD1 (5 bases). The ends were cut back, 6 bases at V and 0 bases at J, with 13 bases in the middle. The CDR3 has 15 amino acids. Germline V gives CDR1 SGHTS, CDR2 YDEGEE. The CDR3 loop reads CASTRDGYSNQPQHF. DNA of the CDR3: TGTGCCAGCACTAGGGACGGATATAGCAATCAGCCCCAGCATTTT.

J is TRBJ2-3 and V is TRBV6-6; D unclear. Germline V CDR1 and CDR2: MNHNY, SVGAGI (reference sequence). The CDR3 is 14 amino acids. Trimming left V 2 bases short and J 5 bases short, with 11 bases between. CDR3 sequence: CASSYPEALDTQYF. The CDR3 coding sequence is TGTGCCAGCAGTTACCCCGAAGCGTTAGATACGCAGTATTTT.

As concerns this clone: The junction departs from the called germline gene at one end, perhaps through a read error. The chain carries TRBV6-5 and TRBJ2-5; D may be TRBD1 or TRBD2 (5 bases each). The CDR3 is made up of 14 amino acids. Germline V gene sequence: CDR1 MNHEY, CDR2 SVGAGI. The CDR3 region has the DNA TGTGCCAGCAGTCACTCCAGGGAGAAAGAGACCCAGTACTTC. It encodes CASSHSREKETQYF.

V usage is TRBV15 and J usage is TRBJ2-1; no firm D call. Trimming left V 0 bases short and J 12 bases short, with 15 bases between. Germline V gene data show CDR1 as LNHNV and CDR2 as YYDKDF (reference sequence). This CDR3 is built from 14 residues. In DNA form, the CDR3 reads TGTGCCACCAGCAGAGATGTTGTGGGCTCGACGCAGTTCTTC. Translated, it gives CATSRDVVGSTQFF.

This chain links TRBV18 with TRBJ1-2, with 8 bases fitting TRBD1. The germline V gene has CDR1 KGHSH and CDR2 LQKENI. V was clipped by 5 bases and J by 6 bases; unmatched bases: 8. The CDR3 runs to 14 residues. The CDR3 here is CASSVGQAEHGYTF. CDR3 nucleotides: TGTGCCAGCTCAGTGGGACAGGCGGAACATGGCTACACCTTC.

V is TRBV4-1 and J is TRBJ1-2; tentatively, D is TRBD1 (5 bases). The V gene lost 4 bases and the J gene lost 6 bases, with 24 bases spanning the gap. There are 17 residues in the CDR3. The germline V gene has CDR1 MGHRA and CDR2 YSYEKL. This chain's CDR3 is CASSRLTASSFYDGYTF. The CDR3 DNA sequence: TGCGCCAGCAGCCGGCTGACAGCCTCGTCCTTCTATGATGGCTACACCTTC.

The chain carries TRBV7-2 and TRBJ2-6; no clear D gene. Germline assignment: CDR1 SGHTA and CDR2 FQGNSA. Trimming stripped 5 bases from V and 4 bases from J, with 6 bases between. The CDR3 length is 13 residues. The CDR3 reads CASSPTGANVLTF. The CDR3 DNA sequence: TGTGCCAGCAGCCCCACCGGGGCCAACGTCCTGACTTTC.

This rearrangement joins TRBV4-2 to TRBJ2-3; D is ambiguous. The germline V and J ends were trimmed by 1 base and 5 bases, with 1 base remaining between them. CDR3 length equals 11 residues. CDR1 and CDR2 from the germline V gene are LGHNA and YNFKEQ. The CDR3 here is CASSQVDTQYF. Here the CDR3 DNA reads TGTGCCAGCAGCCAAGTAGATACGCAGTATTTT.

The chain combines TRBV30 with TRBJ2-1, with D hard to call. The CDR3 sequence is 14 residues long. Germline V lookup: CDR1 GTSNPN, CDR2 SVGIG (reference sequence). The V gene lost 6 bases and the J gene lost 0 bases, with 12 bases spanning the gap. The CDR3 sequence is CACPILSSYNEQFF. CDR3 coding DNA: TGTGCCTGCCCGATTTTAAGCTCCTACAATGAGCAGTTCTTC.

This clone was counted a single time. The chain carries TRBV7-9 and TRBJ2-1; D gene unclear. The CDR3 is 16 residues long. Germline CDR1 SEHNR, CDR2 FQNEAQ (reference sequence). V lost 5 bases, J lost 2 bases, and 16 bases lay in between. CDR3 residues: CASSITPWRTYNEQFF. Here the CDR3 DNA reads TGTGCCAGCAGCATAACCCCCTGGCGAACCTACAATGAGCAGTTCTTC.

The chain joins TRBV27 to TRBJ2-7; D may be TRBD2 (6 bases). The CDR3 is 15 residues long. Trimming took 7 bases from V and 3 from J, leaving 19 bases between them. CDR1 and CDR2 (germline): MNHEY, SMNVEV (reference sequence). The CDR3 loop reads CASTLVWGVGYEQYF. The DNA of the CDR3 is TGTGCCAGCACCCTTGTTTGGGGGGTAGGCTACGAGCAGTACTTC.

The chain uses TRBV7-8 and TRBJ1-6; weak D call: TRBD1 (5 bases). Germline V lookup: CDR1 SGHVS, CDR2 FQNEAQ. The ends were cut back, 5 bases at V and 5 bases at J, with 13 bases in the middle. This CDR3 is 15 amino acids long. CDR3 loop: CASSRQSTNNSPLHF. In nucleotides, the CDR3 is TGTGCCAGCAGCCGACAGTCGACAAATAATTCACCCCTCCACTTT.

This chain connects TRBV4-1 to TRBJ2-2; D is unresolved. Per germline, CDR1 MGHRA and CDR2 YSYEKL. Trimming pared 1 base from V and 0 bases from J, leaving 9 bases between. The CDR3 covers 16 residues. This CDR3 is CASSQVKGPNTGELFF. CDR3 nucleotide sequence: TGCGCCAGCAGCCAAGTTAAGGGCCCGAACACCGGGGAGCTGTTTTTT.

DNA of the CDR3: TGTGCCAGCAGACCGACAGGGGGGCGGTTCAATGAGCAGTTCTTC. It is translated as CASRPTGGRFNEQFF. The chain carries TRBV6-5 and TRBJ2-1; 9 bases map to TRBD1. The CDR3 extends over 15 amino acids. Germline lookup yields CDR1 MNHEY and CDR2 SVGAGI. V dropped 6 bases and J dropped 6; count of bases not matched to a gene: 9.

V and J are TRBV4-2 and TRBJ1-5; the match to TRBD1 covers 8 bases. The trim removed 5 bases at V and 7 bases at J, leaving 7 bases unmatched. CDR1 and CDR2 from the germline V gene are LGHNA and YNFKEQ. This CDR3 has 14 amino acids. Written as DNA, the CDR3 is TGTGCCAGCAGCGCTACAGGGGGTGGGCAGCCCCAGCATTTT. This translates into CASSATGGGQPQHF.

The chain combines TRBV4-3 with TRBJ2-3, with 9 bases aligning to TRBD2. Per the germline V gene, CDR1 is LGHNA and CDR2 is YSLEER. There are 16 residues in the CDR3. V dropped 0 bases and J dropped 0; count of bases not matched to a gene: 1. In DNA form, the CDR3 reads TGCGCCAGCAGCCAAGAAGCGGGGGGTAGCACAGATACGCAGTATTTT. Amino acids: CASSQEAGGSTDTQYF.

The chain has TRBV6-6 and TRBJ1-3, with D unclear. This CDR3 contains 13 residues. Germline V gene data show CDR1 as MNHNY and CDR2 as SVGAGI (reference sequence). The V and J ends lost 8 bases and 7 bases respectively, with 15 bases between them. This CDR3 reads CASYKSGGNTIYF. The CDR3, as DNA: TGTGCCAGCTATAAATCGGGAGGGAACACCATATATTTT.

The chain recombines TRBV7-2 with TRBJ2-5; TRBD2 agrees at 10 bases. Germline values: CDR1 SGHTA, CDR2 FQGNSA. Trimming removed 1 base from V and 5 bases from J; junction bases left unmatched: 4. The CDR3 is 15 amino acids. CDR3 DNA: TGTGCCAGCAGCTTAGGTTCAGCGGGAGGGGAGACCCAGTACTTC. It yields the protein CASSLGSAGGETQYF. Based on the CDR3 plus reference TRBV7-2 and TRBJ2-5, the full variable domain is GAGVSQSPSNKVTEKGKDVELRCDPISGHTALYWYRQSLGQGLEFLIYFQGNSAPDKSGLPSDRFSAERTGGSVSTLTIQRTQQEDSAVYLCASSLGSAGGETQYFGPGTRLLVL.

The V gene is TRBV6-5, the J gene TRBJ1-5, with 8 bases that match TRBD1. With V trimmed by 4 bases and J by 0 bases, 2 bases remained unmatched. The germline V gene has CDR1 MNHEY and CDR2 SVGAGI. The CDR3 contains 15 residues. The CDR3 DNA reads as TGTGCCAGCAGTTTCGACAGGGGTAGCAATCAGCCCCAGCATTTT. Its translation is CASSFDRGSNQPQHF.

This clone appeared a single time. The rearrangement joins TRBV2 to TRBJ1-6; the match to TRBD1 covers 7 bases. Trimming cost V 3 bases and J 1 base; bases outside gene matches: 0. The CDR3 sequence is 15 residues long. CDR1 and CDR2 (germline): SNHLY, FYNNEI. The CDR3 DNA reads as TGTGCCAGCAGTGACAGGGGGTCCTATAATTCACCCCTCCACTTT. Translation: CASSDRGSYNSPLHF.

The chain is built from TRBV4-2 and TRBJ1-5; 8 bases are a match to TRBD1. The CDR3 runs 17 residues. CDR1 and CDR2 from the germline V gene are LGHNA and YNFKEQ. V lost 1 base, J lost 0 bases, and 5 bases stayed unmatched. In DNA, the CDR3 is TGTGCCAGCAGCCAAGTACAGGGGGGGATTAGCAATCAGCCCCAGCATTTT. Its protein product is CASSQVQGGISNQPQHF.

This sequence joins TRBV5-3 and TRBJ2-4; no clear D. TRBV5-3 is classed as an ORF, of uncertain function. The V end lost 4 bases, the J end lost 11 bases, and 7 bases lay between the germline ends. The CDR3 loop spans 10 amino acids. CDR3 nucleotides: TGTGCCAGAAGCCCCGCCGTTCAGTACTTC. This gives the protein CARSPAVQYF.